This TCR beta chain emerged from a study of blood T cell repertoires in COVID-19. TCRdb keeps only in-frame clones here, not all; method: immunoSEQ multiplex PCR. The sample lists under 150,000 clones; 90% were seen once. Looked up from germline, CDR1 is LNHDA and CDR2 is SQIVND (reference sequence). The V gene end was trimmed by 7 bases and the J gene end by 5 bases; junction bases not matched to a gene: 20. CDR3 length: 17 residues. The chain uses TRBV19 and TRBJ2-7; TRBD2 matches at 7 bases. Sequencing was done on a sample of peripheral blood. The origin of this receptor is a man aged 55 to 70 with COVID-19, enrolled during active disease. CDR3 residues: CASTLRASGDSHHEQYF. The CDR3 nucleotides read TGTGCCAGTACCCTAAGGGCCAGCGGGGATAGTCACCACGAGCAGTACTTC.